This T cell receptor beta chain emerged from a study of blood T cell repertoires in COVID-19. The data were produced by immunoSEQ multiplex PCR, yet TCRdb's version contains in-frame clones alone and is incomplete. Of under 200,000 clones in the sample, around 77% were seen once. This CDR3 spans 14 amino acids. Per the germline V gene, CDR1 is SGHRS and CDR2 is YFSETQ. J lost 8 bases, V lost 0 bases, and 1 base had no gene match. This clonotype was obtained from a man between 65 and 79 years old with active or convalescent COVID-19. Sequenced: peripheral blood. This sequence joins TRBV5-1 and TRBJ1-4; TRBD1 matches 10 bases. CDR3 region: CASSLGQGAEKLFF. In DNA form, the CDR3 reads TGCGCCAGCAGCTTGGGACAGGGGGCGGAAAAACTGTTTTTT.